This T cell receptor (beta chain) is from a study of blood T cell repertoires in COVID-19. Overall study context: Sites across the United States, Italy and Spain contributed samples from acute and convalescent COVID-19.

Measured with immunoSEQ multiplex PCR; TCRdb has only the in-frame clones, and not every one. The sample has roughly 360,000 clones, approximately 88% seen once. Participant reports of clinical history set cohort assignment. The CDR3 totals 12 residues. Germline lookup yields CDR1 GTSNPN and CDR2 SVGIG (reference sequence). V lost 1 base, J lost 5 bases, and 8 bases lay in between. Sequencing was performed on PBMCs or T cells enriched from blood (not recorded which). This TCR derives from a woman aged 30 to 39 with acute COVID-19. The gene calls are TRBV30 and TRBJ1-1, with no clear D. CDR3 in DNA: TGTGCCTGGAGTGCCCCGGGGACTGAAGCTTTCTTT. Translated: CAWSAPGTEAFF.